This TCR beta chain came from a study of blood T cell repertoires in COVID-19. Participants came from roughly 24 US areas, aged about 18 to 95 years. Per the original data handling: Estimation of nucleated cell counts relied on the amplification of reference gene primers. Assay: immunoSEQ multiplex PCR; the TCRdb copy retains only in-frame clones and omits some. V and J calls and clone size are as listed in that table; D and trimming were resolved from the DNA. The sample lists 200,000 to 300,000 clones; about 89% were seen once. The clonotype comes from a woman in her thirties who had recovered from COVID-19. The sequencing input was PBMCs or T cells enriched from blood (not recorded which).

CDR3 DNA: TGTGCCAGCAGCTTAGAACGCCTAAACTATGGCTACACCTTC. It encodes CASSLERLNYGYTF. The J gene is TRBJ1-2, the V gene TRBV11-2; D call uncertain. Trimming took 0 bases from V and 2 from J, leaving 7 bases between them. The CDR3 has 14 residues. Per germline, CDR1 SGHAT and CDR2 FQNNGV.